Presented here are 20 T cell receptor beta chains from one specimen sequenced in a study of T cell responses to AZD1222 COVID-19 vaccine. The assay was immunoSEQ multiplex PCR, and TCRdb's table has in-frame clones only and misses some. The sample shows some 49,000 clones, 65% to 80% of them seen only once. The input for sequencing was peripheral blood, taken on day 0 of AZD1222 vaccination. These receptors originate from an adult in good health.

This sequence joins TRBV6-5 and TRBJ2-7; D is possibly TRBD2 (7 bases). CDR3 size: 13 residues. The germline CDR1 and CDR2 sequences are MNHEY and SVGAGI. V was pared by 7 bases and J by 2 bases, with 12 bases between. CDR3 protein: CASTRGATYEQYV. The CDR3 DNA reads as TGTGCCAGCACCCGGGGGGCCACCTACGAGCAGTACGTC.

The chain employs TRBV5-5 and TRBJ1-2; D is uncertain. Germline V CDR1 and CDR2: SGHKS, YYEKEE (reference sequence). V lost 0 bases and J 5 bases, leaving 8 bases between the germline ends. The CDR3 is made up of 13 amino acids. CDR3 residues: CASSLDGRYGYTF. The CDR3 nucleotides read TGTGCCAGCAGCTTGGATGGGAGGTATGGCTACACCTTC.

This clone was seen a few times. This chain connects TRBV7-2 to TRBJ2-2; no definite D call. The CDR3 covers 15 residues. The V gene's germline CDR1 is SGHTA and CDR2 FQGNSA. The V gene lost 1 base and the J gene lost 2 bases, with 8 bases spanning the gap. CDR3: CASSLVIKNTGELFF. The CDR3 nucleotides read TGTGCCAGCAGCTTAGTAATCAAAAACACCGGGGAGCTGTTTTTT.

V and J are TRBV11-2 and TRBJ1-2; maybe TRBD1 (6 bases). V was cut by 5 bases and J by 1 base, with 14 bases left in between. This CDR3 region has 15 residues. The V gene's germline CDR1 is SGHAT and CDR2 FQNNGV. Here the CDR3 reads CASSPVRGHNYGYTF. The DNA for the CDR3 is TGTGCCAGCAGCCCGGTGCGGGGACATAACTATGGCTACACCTTC.

The gene calls are TRBV7-2 and TRBJ1-2, with D possibly being TRBD1 (6 bases). Germline V gene data show CDR1 as SGHTA and CDR2 as FQGNSA. The ends were cut back, 1 base at V and 8 bases at J, with 14 bases in the middle. The CDR3 loop spans 14 amino acids. The CDR3 reads CASSLVVGGNGYTF. Written as DNA, the CDR3 is TGTGCCAGCAGCTTAGTTGTAGGGGGTAACGGCTACACCTTC.

This clone was detected only a few times. The chain links TRBV11-3 to TRBJ2-2, with D possibly TRBD1 on 5 matching bases. The CDR3 loop spans 18 amino acids. Trimming shortened V by 2 bases and J by 1 base, and 17 bases separated the two germline ends. Germline V gene sequence: CDR1 SGHNT, CDR2 YENEEA. CDR3 sequence (DNA): TGTGCCAGCAGCTTATCCCAGGGCGGAAGTGTGAACACCGGGGAGCTGTTTTTT. Protein: CASSLSQGGSVNTGELFF.

The V gene is TRBV9, the J gene TRBJ2-3, with a tentative D call TRBD1 (6 bases). V was clipped by 7 bases and J by 4 bases, with 16 bases between them. In germline, CDR1 is SGDLS, CDR2 YYNGEE. CDR3 size: 14 residues. The CDR3 coding sequence is TGTGCCAGCGGGACCGGGACACTCGCAGATACGCAGTATTTT. Translation: CASGTGTLADTQYF.

This chain joins TRBV3-1 (or the pseudogene TRBV3-2) and TRBJ2-7; D may be TRBD1 (6 bases). In germline, CDR1 is LGHDT, CDR2 YNNKEL (reference sequence). Trimming pared 3 bases from V and 7 bases from J, leaving 22 bases between. The CDR3 spans 16 residues. CDR3 DNA: TGTGCCAGCAGCCACACCGGCAACAGGGTTTCAAATGAGCAGTACGTC. It translates to CASSHTGNRVSNEQYV.

V gene TRBV28 combines with J gene TRBJ1-6; a weak D match, TRBD1 (6 bases). Between the trimmed V and J ends, which lost 2 bases and 9 bases, there was a span of 14 bases. This CDR3 is 15 amino acids long. In germline, CDR1 is MDHEN, CDR2 SYDVKM. The CDR3 region is CASSLGQGNGSPLHF. The CDR3 nucleotides read TGTGCCAGCAGTTTAGGGCAGGGGAATGGTTCACCCCTCCACTTT.

This rearrangement joins TRBV7-9 to TRBJ1-2; 11 bases line up with TRBD1. The CDR3 length is 16 residues. Germline CDR1 reads SEHNR; CDR2 reads FQNEAQ (reference sequence). The junction had 5 bases not matched to a gene; V was cut back by 1 base and J by 4 bases. The DNA for the CDR3 is TGTGCCAGCAGCTTAGGTCGGGGACAGGGGGTCTATGGCTACACCTTC. Translation: CASSLGRGQGVYGYTF.

V and J are TRBV6-2 or TRBV6-3 and TRBJ2-1; D is tentatively TRBD1 or TRBD2 (6 bases each). Germline V gives CDR1 MNHEY, CDR2 SVGEGT. The CDR3 loop spans 14 amino acids. Trimming removed 4 bases from V and 6 bases from J, with 13 bases in between. CDR3 loop: CASSLRGAFNEQFF. The CDR3 DNA sequence: TGTGCCAGCAGTTTAAGGGGGGCGTTCAATGAGCAGTTCTTC.

By its share, this clone is medium-sized. This rearrangement joins TRBV19 to TRBJ1-5, with D unclear. The germline V gene encodes CDR1 LNHDA and CDR2 SQIVND (reference sequence). This CDR3 contains 12 residues. The V end was cut by 5 bases, the J end by 4 bases, with 6 bases between. CDR3 DNA: TGTGCCAGTAGTCTACAAAATCAGCCCCAGCATTTT. The encoded protein is CASSLQNQPQHF. Complete variable domain (other parts from reference TRBV19 and TRBJ1-5): DGGITQSPKYLFRKEGQNVTLSCEQNLNHDAMYWYRQDPGQGLRLIYYSQIVNDFQKGDIAEGYSVSREKKESFPLTVTSAQKNPTAFYLCASSLQNQPQHFGDGTRLSIL.

The chain carries TRBV11-3 and TRBJ2-7; TRBD1 or TRBD2 may be the D gene (5 bases each). Germline CDR1 is SGHNT and CDR2 is YENEEA. The CDR3 contains 15 residues. Trimming stripped 1 base from V and 2 bases from J, with 12 bases between. This chain's CDR3 is CASSLGPGPTYEQYF. For the CDR3, the DNA is TGTGCCAGCAGCTTAGGACCGGGACCTACCTACGAGCAGTACTTC.

The chain recombines TRBV5-1 with TRBJ1-1; D remains ambiguous. CDR1 is SGHRS and CDR2 is YFSETQ in the germline V gene. The length of the CDR3 is 14 residues. Trimming stripped 1 base from V and 2 bases from J, with 9 bases between. The CDR3 protein is CASSLSQANTEAFF. CDR3 sequence (DNA): TGCGCCAGCAGCTTGAGCCAAGCCAACACTGAAGCTTTCTTT.

The genes are TRBV7-2 and TRBJ2-1; 9 positions agree with TRBD1. V lost 3 bases and J lost 8; bases outside the gene matches: 2. The CDR3 is 13 amino acids. Germline assignment: CDR1 SGHTA and CDR2 FQGNSA. The CDR3 bases are TGTGCCAGCAGCTTCAACAGGGGGCATGAGCAGTTCTTC. Translating it yields CASSFNRGHEQFF.

The J gene is TRBJ1-2, the V gene TRBV6-5; D gene uncertain. Germline V lookup: CDR1 MNHEY, CDR2 SVGAGI. The CDR3 is 15 residues long. V was clipped by 2 bases and J by 6 bases, with 16 bases between them. The CDR3 DNA follows: TGTGCCAGCAGTTACAGTCTAGTCTCCGGGAATGGCTACACCTTC. This translates into CASSYSLVSGNGYTF.

This chain connects TRBV11-2 to TRBJ2-4, with D unclear. V lost 5 bases, J lost 2 bases, and 10 bases lay in between. Germline CDR1 and CDR2: SGHAT and FQNNGV. The CDR3 is 14 residues long. CDR3 amino acids: CASSRPRSKNIQYF. In DNA form, the CDR3 reads TGTGCCAGCAGCCGCCCGAGATCCAAAAACATTCAGTACTTC.

The chain has TRBV9 and TRBJ1-1; tentative D call: TRBD1 (5 bases). CDR1 is SGDLS and CDR2 is YYNGEE in the germline V gene. The CDR3 length is 14 residues. V was cut by 0 bases and J by 7 bases, with 13 bases left in between. CDR3 sequence: CASSVVSGTGEAFF. In DNA form, the CDR3 reads TGTGCCAGCAGCGTAGTGTCTGGGACGGGTGAAGCTTTCTTT. Combining the CDR3 with reference TRBV9 and TRBJ1-1 gives the whole variable domain DSGVTQTPKHLITATGQRVTLRCSPRSGDLSVYWYQQSLDQGLQFLIQYYNGEERAKGNILERFSAQQFPDLHSELNLSSLELGDSALYFCASSVVSGTGEAFFGQGTRLTVV.

The sample holds a few counts of this clone. This chain joins TRBV10-3 and TRBJ2-1; D unclear. Trimming shortened V by 7 bases and J by 3 bases, and 10 bases separated the two germline ends. Germline V gene sequence: CDR1 ENHRY, CDR2 SYGVKD. CDR3 length equals 13 residues. This chain's CDR3 is CAITVGSYNEQFF. The CDR3 DNA is TGTGCCATCACGGTCGGTAGCTACAATGAGCAGTTCTTC.

This sequence joins TRBV18 and TRBJ2-3; possibly TRBD2 for D (5 bases). In germline, CDR1 is KGHSH, CDR2 LQKENI. Trimming shortened V by 4 bases and J by 4 bases, and 27 bases separated the two germline ends. The CDR3 runs 19 residues. In DNA form, the CDR3 reads TGTGCCAGCTCACGCGAAATATCGGACCCAAGGACGGAGGCAGATACGCAGTATTTT. Protein sequence: CASSREISDPRTEADTQYF.